What follows are 5 T cell receptor beta chains derived from one specimen sequenced in a study of OX40 agonist ivuxolimab in advanced cancers. Sequenced by immunoSEQ multiplex PCR; TCRdb stores in-frame clones only, minus some. The sample lists tens of thousands of clones, approximately 90% seen once, with 9.5% to 12% in the top ten. This material consisted of CD4+ or CD8+ T cells sorted from blood, taken in a trial of the OX40 agonist ivuxolimab. The receptors stem from an adult with an advanced solid tumor such as melanoma, head and neck, liver or kidney cancer.

This rearrangement joins TRBV27 to TRBJ2-7; 13 positions agree with TRBD2. Germline CDR1 and CDR2: MNHEY and SMNVEV (reference sequence). Trimming removed 5 bases from V and 2 bases from J; junction bases left unmatched: 6. This CDR3 is 16 amino acids long. The DNA for the CDR3 is TGTGCCAGCAGTCCCACAACTAGCGGGAGGGCCTACGAGCAGTACTTC. Translation gives CASSPTTSGRAYEQYF.

The chain employs TRBV6-5 and TRBJ1-4; perhaps TRBD1 as D (6 bases). The CDR3 consists of 16 residues. The V gene lost 0 bases and the J gene lost 5 bases, with 13 bases spanning the gap. The germline V gene has CDR1 MNHEY and CDR2 SVGAGI. CDR3 amino acids: CASSYSPLGGNEKLFF. CDR3 sequence (DNA): TGTGCCAGCAGTTACTCGCCCTTAGGGGGGAATGAAAAACTGTTTTTT.

The J gene is TRBJ2-1, the V gene TRBV15, with 7 bases aligning to TRBD2. Per germline, CDR1 LNHNV and CDR2 YYDKDF (reference sequence). The CDR3 covers 14 residues. Germline trimming cut 8 bases from V and 2 bases from J; bases unmatched to any gene: 6. The CDR3 sequence: CATRDAGAYNEQFF. The DNA of the CDR3 is TGTGCCACCCGCGACGCGGGAGCCTACAATGAGCAGTTCTTC.

The V and J genes are TRBV7-6 and TRBJ2-5; no reliable D call. The last part of the DNA fits TRBJ2-7 better; the J call may be wrong. The CDR3 covers 13 residues. CDR1 and CDR2 from the germline V gene are SGHVS and FNYEAQ. The CDR3 region has the DNA TGTGCCAGCAGCCCACCCAGCTCCTACGAGCAGTACTTC. This codes for CASSPPSSYEQYF.

The gene calls are TRBV4-1 and TRBJ2-7, with 7 bases identical to TRBD1. Germline-derived CDR1 and CDR2 are MGHRA and YSYEKL. J gave up 6 bases and V 0 bases, and 2 bases lay outside the gene matches. This CDR3 spans 13 amino acids. The CDR3 DNA sequence: TGCGCCAGCAGCCAAGAGAGGGGGCGCGAGCAGTACTTC. Translation: CASSQERGREQYF.